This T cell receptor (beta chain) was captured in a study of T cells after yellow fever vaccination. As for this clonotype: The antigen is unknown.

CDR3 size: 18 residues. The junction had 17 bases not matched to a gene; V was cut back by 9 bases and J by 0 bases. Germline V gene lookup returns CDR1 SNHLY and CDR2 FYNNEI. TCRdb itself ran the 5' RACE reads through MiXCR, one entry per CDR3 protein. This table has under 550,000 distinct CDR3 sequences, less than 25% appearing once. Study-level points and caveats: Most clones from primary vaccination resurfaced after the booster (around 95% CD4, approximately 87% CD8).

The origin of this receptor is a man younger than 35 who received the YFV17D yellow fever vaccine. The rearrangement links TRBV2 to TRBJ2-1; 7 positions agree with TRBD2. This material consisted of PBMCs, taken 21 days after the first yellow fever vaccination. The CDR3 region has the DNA TGTGCCAGTCTCGGACTAGACCCTGCTCAAAGCTCCTACAATGAGCAGTTCTTC. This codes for CASLGLDPAQSSYNEQFF. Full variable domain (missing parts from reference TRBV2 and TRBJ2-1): EPEVTQTPSHQVTQMGQEVILRCVPISNHLYFYWYRQILGQKVEFLVSFYNNEISEKSEIFDDQFSVERPDGSNFTLKIRSTKLEDSAMYFCASLGLDPAQSSYNEQFFGPGTRLTVL.